Here is one T cell receptor beta chain with its context. Trimming took off 6 bases at V and 0 bases at J, with 12 bases between the two ends. Germline lookup yields CDR1 PRHDT and CDR2 FYEKMQ (reference sequence). This CDR3 is 15 amino acids long. According to the study, TCR beta libraries were built with iRepertoire HTBI primers and CDR3-region Arm-PCR. Each CDR3 protein is one row after TCRdb ran MiXCR on the multiplex PCR reads. In the table there are hundreds of thousands of distinct CDR3 sequences, roughly 17% of which are singletons. The sample comes from a study of regulatory T cells in long-lasting Graves disease. Time point described: newly diagnosed GD, antithyroid drugs for less than 3 months. Following extraction of RNA from PBMCs, that RNA was used to make the TCR library. These data were also reused for a study on T cells in Graves' hyperthyroidism and ophthalmopathy.

The sample here was peripheral blood mononuclear cells (PBMCs), taken at new diagnosis, from a patient treated with antithyroid drugs. The V and J genes are TRBV13 and TRBJ1-3; unclear D gene. The sequence came from a man in his forties or fifties with Graves disease. CDR3 bases: TGTGCCAGCAGGGGGTATGGAGTCTCTGGAAACACCATATATTTT. Its translation: CASRGYGVSGNTIYF.